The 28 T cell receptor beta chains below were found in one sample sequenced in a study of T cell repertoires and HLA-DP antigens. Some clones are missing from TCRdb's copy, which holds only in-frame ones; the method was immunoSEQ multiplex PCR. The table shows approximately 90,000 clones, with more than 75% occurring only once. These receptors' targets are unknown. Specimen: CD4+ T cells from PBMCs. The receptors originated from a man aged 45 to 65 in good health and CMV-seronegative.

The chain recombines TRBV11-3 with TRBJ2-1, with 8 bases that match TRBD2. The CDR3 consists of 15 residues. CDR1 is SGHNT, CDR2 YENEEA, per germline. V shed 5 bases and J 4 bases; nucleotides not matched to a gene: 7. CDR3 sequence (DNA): TGTGCCAGCAGCGTAGGAAGCGGGGGTTACAATGAGCAGTTCTTC. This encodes CASSVGSGGYNEQFF.

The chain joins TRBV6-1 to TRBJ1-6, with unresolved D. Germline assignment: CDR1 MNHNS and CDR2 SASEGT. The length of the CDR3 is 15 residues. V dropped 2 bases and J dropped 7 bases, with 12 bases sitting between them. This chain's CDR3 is CASSERPTGNSPLHF. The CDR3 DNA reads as TGTGCCAGCAGTGAACGACCGACGGGCAATTCACCCCTCCACTTT.

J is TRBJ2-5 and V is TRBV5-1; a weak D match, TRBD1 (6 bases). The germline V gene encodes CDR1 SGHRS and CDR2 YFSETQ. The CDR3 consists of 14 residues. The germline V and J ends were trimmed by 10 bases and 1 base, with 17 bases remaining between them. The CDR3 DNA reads TGCGCCGGTTCGACAGGATCTGGCCAAGAGACCCAGTACTTC. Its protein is CAGSTGSGQETQYF.

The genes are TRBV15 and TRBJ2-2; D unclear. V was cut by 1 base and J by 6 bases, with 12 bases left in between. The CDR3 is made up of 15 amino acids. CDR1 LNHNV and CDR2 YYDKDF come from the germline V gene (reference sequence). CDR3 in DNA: TGTGCCACCAGCAGAGTTAAGGGAAGTCCCGGGGAGCTGTTTTTT. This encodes CATSRVKGSPGELFF. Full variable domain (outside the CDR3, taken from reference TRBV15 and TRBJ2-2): DAMVIQNPRYQVTQFGKPVTLSCSQTLNHNVMYWYQQKSSQAPKLLFHYYDKDFNNEADTPDNFQSRRPNTSFCFLDIRSPGLGDTAMYLCATSRVKGSPGELFFGEGSRLTVL.

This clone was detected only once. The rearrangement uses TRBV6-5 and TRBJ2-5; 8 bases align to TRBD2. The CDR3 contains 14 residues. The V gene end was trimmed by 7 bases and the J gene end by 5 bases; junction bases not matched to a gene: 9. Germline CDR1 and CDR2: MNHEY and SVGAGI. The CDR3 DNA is TGTGCCAGCAAGGGGAGCGGGGGTCGGGAGACCCAGTACTTC. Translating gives CASKGSGGRETQYF.

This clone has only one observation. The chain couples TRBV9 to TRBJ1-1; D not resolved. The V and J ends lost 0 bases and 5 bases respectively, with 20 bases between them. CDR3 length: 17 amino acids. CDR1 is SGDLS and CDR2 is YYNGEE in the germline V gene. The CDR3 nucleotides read TGTGCCAGCAGCGTAGCTACTTGGGCAGCCCCGGGGACTGAAGCTTTCTTT. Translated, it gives CASSVATWAAPGTEAFF. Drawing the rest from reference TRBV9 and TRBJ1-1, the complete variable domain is DSGVTQTPKHLITATGQRVTLRCSPRSGDLSVYWYQQSLDQGLQFLIQYYNGEERAKGNILERFSAQQFPDLHSELNLSSLELGDSALYFCASSVATWAAPGTEAFFGQGTRLTVV.

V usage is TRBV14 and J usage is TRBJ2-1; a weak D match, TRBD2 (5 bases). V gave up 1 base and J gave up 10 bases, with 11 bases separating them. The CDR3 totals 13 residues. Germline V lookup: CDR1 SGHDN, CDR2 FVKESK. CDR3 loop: CASSQVLGVEQFF. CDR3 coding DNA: TGTGCCAGCAGCCAAGTTCTGGGAGTGGAGCAGTTCTTC.

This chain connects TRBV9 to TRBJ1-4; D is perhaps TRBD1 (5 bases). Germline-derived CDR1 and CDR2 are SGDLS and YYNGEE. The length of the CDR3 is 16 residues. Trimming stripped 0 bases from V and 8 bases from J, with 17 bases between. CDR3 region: CASSVGSATSGEKLFF. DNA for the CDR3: TGTGCCAGCAGCGTAGGATCGGCCACATCAGGGGAAAAACTGTTTTTT. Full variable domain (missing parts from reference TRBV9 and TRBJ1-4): DSGVTQTPKHLITATGQRVTLRCSPRSGDLSVYWYQQSLDQGLQFLIQYYNGEERAKGNILERFSAQQFPDLHSELNLSSLELGDSALYFCASSVGSATSGEKLFFGSGTQLSVL.

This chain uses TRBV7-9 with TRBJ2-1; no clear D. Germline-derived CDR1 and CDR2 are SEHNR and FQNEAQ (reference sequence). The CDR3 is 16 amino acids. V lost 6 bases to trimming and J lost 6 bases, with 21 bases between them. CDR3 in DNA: TGTGCCAGCAGACAAAACACGCCCGAAGGGTCCAATGAGCAGTTCTTC. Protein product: CASRQNTPEGSNEQFF. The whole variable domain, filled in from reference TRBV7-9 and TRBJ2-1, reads DTGVSQNPRHKITKRGQNVTFRCDPISEHNRLYWYRQTLGQGPEFLTYFQNEAQLEKSRLLSDRFSAERPKGSFSTLEIQRTEQGDSAMYLCASRQNTPEGSNEQFFGPGTRLTVL.

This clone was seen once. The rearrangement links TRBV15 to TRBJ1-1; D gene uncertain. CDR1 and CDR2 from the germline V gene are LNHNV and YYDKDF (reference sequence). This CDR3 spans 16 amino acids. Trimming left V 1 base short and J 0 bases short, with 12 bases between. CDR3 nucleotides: TGTGCCACCAGCAGAGGCCCTCGGGAATTGAACACTGAAGCTTTCTTT. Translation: CATSRGPRELNTEAFF.

The CDR3 is CASSLGTSGALSTDTQYF. CDR3 in DNA: TGTGCCAGCAGCCTTGGGACTAGCGGGGCCCTGAGCACAGATACGCAGTATTTT. The chain couples TRBV7-3 to TRBJ2-3; TRBD2 matches 13 bases. J gave up 0 bases and V 5 bases, and 8 bases lay outside the gene matches. CDR1 is SGHTA and CDR2 is FQGTGA in the germline V gene. The CDR3 is made up of 18 amino acids.

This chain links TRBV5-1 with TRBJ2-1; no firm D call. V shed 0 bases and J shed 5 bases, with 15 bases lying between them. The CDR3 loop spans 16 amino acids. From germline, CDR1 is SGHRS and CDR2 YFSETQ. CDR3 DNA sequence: TGCGCCAGCAGCTTGGACTCGGATGCCTTTAACAATGAGCAGTTCTTC. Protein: CASSLDSDAFNNEQFF.

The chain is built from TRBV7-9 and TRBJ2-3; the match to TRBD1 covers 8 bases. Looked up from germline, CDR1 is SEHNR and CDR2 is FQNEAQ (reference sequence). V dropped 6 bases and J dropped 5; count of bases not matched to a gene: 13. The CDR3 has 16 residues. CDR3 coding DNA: TGTGCCAGCAGATACAGGGGGAAACTTGTTGAAGATACGCAGTATTTT. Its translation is CASRYRGKLVEDTQYF.

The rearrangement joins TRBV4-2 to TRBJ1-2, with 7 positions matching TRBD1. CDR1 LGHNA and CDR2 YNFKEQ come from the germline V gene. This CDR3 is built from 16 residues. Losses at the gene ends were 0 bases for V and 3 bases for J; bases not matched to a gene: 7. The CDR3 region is CASSQDAQGRDYGYTF. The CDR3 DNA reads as TGTGCCAGCAGCCAAGACGCACAGGGGAGGGACTATGGCTACACCTTC.

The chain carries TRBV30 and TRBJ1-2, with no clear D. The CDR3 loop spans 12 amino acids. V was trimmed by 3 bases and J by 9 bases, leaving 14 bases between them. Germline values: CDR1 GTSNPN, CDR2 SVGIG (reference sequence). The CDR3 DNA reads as TGTGCCTGGAGCCCTCAAAAAGGGAGCTACACCTTC. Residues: CAWSPQKGSYTF.

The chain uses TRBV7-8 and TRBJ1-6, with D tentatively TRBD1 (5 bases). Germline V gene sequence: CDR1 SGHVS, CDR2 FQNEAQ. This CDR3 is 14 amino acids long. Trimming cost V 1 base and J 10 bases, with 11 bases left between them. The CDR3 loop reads CASSLVGDQSPLHF. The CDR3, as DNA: TGTGCCAGCAGCTTAGTAGGGGATCAATCACCCCTCCACTTT. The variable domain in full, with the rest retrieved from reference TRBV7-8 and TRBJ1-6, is GAGVSQSPRYKVAKRGQDVALRCDPISGHVSLFWYQQALGQGPEFLTYFQNEAQLDKSGLPSDRFFAERPEGSVSTLKIQRTQQEDSAVYLCASSLVGDQSPLHFGNGTRLTVT.

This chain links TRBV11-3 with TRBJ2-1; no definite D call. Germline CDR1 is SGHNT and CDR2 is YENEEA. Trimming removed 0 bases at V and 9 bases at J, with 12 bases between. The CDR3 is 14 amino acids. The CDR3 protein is CASSLDTTGGEQFF. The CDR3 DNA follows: TGTGCCAGCAGCTTAGACACAACTGGCGGTGAGCAGTTCTTC.

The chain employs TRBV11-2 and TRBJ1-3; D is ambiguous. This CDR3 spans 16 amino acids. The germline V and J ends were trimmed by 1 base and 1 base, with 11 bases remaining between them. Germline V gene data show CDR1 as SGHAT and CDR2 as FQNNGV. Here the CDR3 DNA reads TGTGCCAGCAGCTTAGTTCTAGGACGGTCTGGAAACACCATATATTTT. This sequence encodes CASSLVLGRSGNTIYF.

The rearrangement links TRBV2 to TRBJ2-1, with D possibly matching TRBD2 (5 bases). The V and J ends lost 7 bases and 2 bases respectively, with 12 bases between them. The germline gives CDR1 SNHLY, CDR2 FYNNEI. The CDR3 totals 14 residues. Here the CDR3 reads CASNAGGAYNEQFF. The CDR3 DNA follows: TGTGCCAGCAACGCAGGAGGCGCCTACAATGAGCAGTTCTTC.

The CDR3 here is CASSLRSSGSEETQYF. The CDR3 coding sequence is TGCGCCAGCAGCTTGAGGTCTAGCGGGAGTGAAGAGACCCAGTACTTC. V gene TRBV5-1 combines with J gene TRBJ2-5; TRBD2 matches at 10 bases. The trim removed 1 base at V and 3 bases at J, leaving 6 bases unmatched. This CDR3 has 16 residues. Germline V gene data show CDR1 as SGHRS and CDR2 as YFSETQ.

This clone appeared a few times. The CDR3 sequence: CASSFRNTEAFF. The CDR3, as DNA: TGTGCCAGCTCATTCAGGAACACTGAAGCTTTCTTT. V is TRBV18 and J is TRBJ1-1; D not certain. The CDR3 is 12 amino acids. Germline lookup yields CDR1 KGHSH and CDR2 LQKENI. V was clipped by 5 bases and J by 1 base, with 5 bases between them.

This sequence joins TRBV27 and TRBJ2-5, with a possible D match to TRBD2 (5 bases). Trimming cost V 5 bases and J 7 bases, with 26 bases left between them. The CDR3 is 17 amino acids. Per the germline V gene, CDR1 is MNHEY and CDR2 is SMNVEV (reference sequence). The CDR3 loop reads CASSARPPVRGLGTQYF. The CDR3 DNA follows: TGTGCCAGCAGTGCCCGCCCTCCCGTCCGGGGTCTAGGGACCCAGTACTTC.

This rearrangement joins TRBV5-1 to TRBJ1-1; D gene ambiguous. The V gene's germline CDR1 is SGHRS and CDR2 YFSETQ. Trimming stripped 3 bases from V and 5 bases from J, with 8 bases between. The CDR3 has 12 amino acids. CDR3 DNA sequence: TGCGCCAGCAGCTCCATGGGGACTGAAGCTTTCTTT. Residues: CASSSMGTEAFF.

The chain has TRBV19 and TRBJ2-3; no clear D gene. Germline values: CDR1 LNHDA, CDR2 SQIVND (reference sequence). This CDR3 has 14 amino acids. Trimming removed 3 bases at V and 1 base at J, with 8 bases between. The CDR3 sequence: CASSIYDRTDTQYF. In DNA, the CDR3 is TGTGCCAGTAGTATCTATGACCGCACAGATACGCAGTATTTT.

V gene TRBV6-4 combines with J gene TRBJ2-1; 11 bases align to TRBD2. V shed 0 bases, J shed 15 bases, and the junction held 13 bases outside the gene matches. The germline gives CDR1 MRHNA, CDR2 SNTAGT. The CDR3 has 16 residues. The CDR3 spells CASSDSFLAGGSLLFF. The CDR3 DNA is TGTGCCAGCAGTGACTCGTTCCTAGCGGGGGGAAGTTTGCTGTTCTTC.

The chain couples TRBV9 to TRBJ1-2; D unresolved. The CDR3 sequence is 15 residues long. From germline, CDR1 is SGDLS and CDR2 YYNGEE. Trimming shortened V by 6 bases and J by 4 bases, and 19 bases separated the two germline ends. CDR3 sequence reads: CASKPHGEIAYGYTF. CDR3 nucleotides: TGTGCCAGCAAGCCCCACGGGGAAATTGCCTATGGCTACACCTTC.

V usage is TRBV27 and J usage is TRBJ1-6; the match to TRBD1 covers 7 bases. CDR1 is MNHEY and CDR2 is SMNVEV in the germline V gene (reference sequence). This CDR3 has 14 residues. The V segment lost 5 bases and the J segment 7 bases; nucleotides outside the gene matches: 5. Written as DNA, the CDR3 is TGTGCCAGCAGTCCGGGACAGTCAAATTCACCCCTCCACTTT. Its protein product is CASSPGQSNSPLHF.

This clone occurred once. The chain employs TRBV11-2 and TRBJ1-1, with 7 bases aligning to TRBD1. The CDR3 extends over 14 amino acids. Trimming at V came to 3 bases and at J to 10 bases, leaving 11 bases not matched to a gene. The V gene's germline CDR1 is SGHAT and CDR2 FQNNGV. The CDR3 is CASSFPGGVGGAFF. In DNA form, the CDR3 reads TGTGCCAGCAGCTTTCCAGGGGGTGTTGGTGGAGCTTTCTTT.